This paragraph reports one T cell receptor beta chain. Germline V lookup: CDR1 ENHRY, CDR2 SYGVKD. This CDR3 region has 13 residues. V lost 4 bases, J lost 7 bases, and 13 bases lay in between. TCRdb re-derived calls from the RT-PCR reads in MiXCR, one entry per CDR3 protein. This table holds almost 700,000 distinct CDR3 sequences, about 14% found once. The material sequenced was memory CD4+ T cells from blood. The rearrangement links TRBV10-3 to TRBJ1-2; D is possibly TRBD1 (5 bases). This receptor was taken from a female donor in good health, serving as a healthy control. The CDR3 bases are TGTGCCATCAGTGGGGGCTTAAATAGTGGCTACACCTTC. It translates to CAISGGLNSGYTF.